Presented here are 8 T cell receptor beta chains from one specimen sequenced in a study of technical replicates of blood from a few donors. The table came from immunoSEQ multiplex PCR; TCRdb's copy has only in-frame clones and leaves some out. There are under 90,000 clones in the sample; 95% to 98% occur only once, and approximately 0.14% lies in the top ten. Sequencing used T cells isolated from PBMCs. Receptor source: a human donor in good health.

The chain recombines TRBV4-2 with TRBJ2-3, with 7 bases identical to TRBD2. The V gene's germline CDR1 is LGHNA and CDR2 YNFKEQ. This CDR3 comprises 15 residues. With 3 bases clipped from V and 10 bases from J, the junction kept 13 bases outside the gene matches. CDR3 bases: TGTGCCAGCAGCCATACCGGGACTACTCTTCCAGCGCAGTATTTT. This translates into CASSHTGTTLPAQYF.

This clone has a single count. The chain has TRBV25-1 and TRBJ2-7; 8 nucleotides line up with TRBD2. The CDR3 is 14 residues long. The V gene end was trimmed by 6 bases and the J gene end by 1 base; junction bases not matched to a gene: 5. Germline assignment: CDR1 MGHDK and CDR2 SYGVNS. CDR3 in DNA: TGTGCCAGCAGCCCGACTAGCGTTTCCTACGAGCAGTACTTC. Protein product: CASSPTSVSYEQYF.

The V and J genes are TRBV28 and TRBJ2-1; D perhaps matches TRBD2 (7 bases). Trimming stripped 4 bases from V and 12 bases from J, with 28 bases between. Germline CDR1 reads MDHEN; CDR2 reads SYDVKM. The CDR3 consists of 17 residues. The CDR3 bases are TGTGCCAGCAGTTCCCGGGGAGGGGGGGGCCGGTTCGGCGTGCAGTTCTTC. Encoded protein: CASSSRGGGGRFGVQFF.

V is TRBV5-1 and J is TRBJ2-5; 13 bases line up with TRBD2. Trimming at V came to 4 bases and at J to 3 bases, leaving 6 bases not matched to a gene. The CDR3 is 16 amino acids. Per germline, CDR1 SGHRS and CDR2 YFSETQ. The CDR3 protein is CASSDTSGGAKETQYF. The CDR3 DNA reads TGCGCCAGCAGCGATACTAGCGGGGGGGCCAAAGAGACCCAGTACTTC.

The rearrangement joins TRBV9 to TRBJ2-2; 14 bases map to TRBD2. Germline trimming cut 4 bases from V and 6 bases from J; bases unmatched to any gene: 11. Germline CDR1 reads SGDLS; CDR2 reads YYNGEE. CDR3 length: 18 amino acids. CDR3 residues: CASSFGTSGGSIPGELFF. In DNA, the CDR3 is TGTGCCAGCAGCTTCGGGACTAGCGGGGGATCGATCCCCGGGGAGCTGTTTTTT.

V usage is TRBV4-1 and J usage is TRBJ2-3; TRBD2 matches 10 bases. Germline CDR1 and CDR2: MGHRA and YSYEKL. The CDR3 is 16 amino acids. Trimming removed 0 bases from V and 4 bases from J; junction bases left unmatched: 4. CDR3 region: CASSQEQRGGADTQYF. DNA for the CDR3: TGCGCCAGCAGCCAAGAGCAGCGGGGGGGGGCAGATACGCAGTATTTT.

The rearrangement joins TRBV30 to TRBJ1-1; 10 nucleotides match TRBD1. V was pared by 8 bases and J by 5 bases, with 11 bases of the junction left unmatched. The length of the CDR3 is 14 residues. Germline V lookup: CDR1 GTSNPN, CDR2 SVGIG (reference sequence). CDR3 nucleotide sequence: TGTGCCCTTAGGACAGGGGGATGGGGGACTGAAGCTTTCTTT. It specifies CALRTGGWGTEAFF.

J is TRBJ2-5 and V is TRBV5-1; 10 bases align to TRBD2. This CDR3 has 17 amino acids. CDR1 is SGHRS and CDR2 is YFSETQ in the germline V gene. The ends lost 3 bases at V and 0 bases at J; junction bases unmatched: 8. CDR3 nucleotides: TGCGCCAGCAGCTCCGGTAGCGGGAGGACGTACCAAGAGACCCAGTACTTC. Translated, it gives CASSSGSGRTYQETQYF.